This is a list of T cell receptor beta chains from one sample in a study of response to subunit inactivated influenza vaccine. Via MiXCR, TCRdb re-called the RT-PCR reads, giving one row per CDR3 protein. This table holds about 570,000 distinct CDR3 sequences, 12% found once. This specimen was PBMCs from blood, taken on the day of vaccination. The origin of the receptors is a man between 50 and 59 years old who received an inactivated influenza vaccine. Each CDR3 is given with its conserved first and last residue. Each record gives: D gene, clone size, V gene, J gene, CDR3 DNA, CDR3 protein. A D gene is named only where the DNA matches it firmly. Clone size is not always given. Where it is, it says once, few, many or a class for expanded clones.

>TRBD1|NA|TRBV4-1|TRBJ1-1
TGCGCCAGCAGCCGGGACAGGGGGCGATTGAACACTGAAGCTTTCTTT
CASSRDRGRLNTEAFF
>NA|NA|TRBV6-1|TRBJ2-5
TGTGCCAGCAGTAATCCGGGACAAGGGGAGACCCAGTACTTC
CASSNPGQGETQYF
>TRBD1|NA|TRBV7-2|TRBJ1-3
TGTGCCAGCAGCTTATTCGACAGGGTTGCTGGAAACACCATATATTTT
CASSLFDRVAGNTIYF
>NA|many|TRBV28|TRBJ2-3
TGTGCCAGCAGTTTATTCACAGATACGCAGTATTTT
CASSLFTDTQYF
>NA|few|TRBV18|TRBJ2-1
TGTGCCAGCTCACCCACTTCCTCTGGAGATGAGCAGTTCTTC
CASSPTSSGDEQFF
>TRBD2|few|TRBV5-1|TRBJ2-5
TGCGCCAGCAGCTTGGGCGGGGGGCGACAAGAGACCCAGTACTTC
CASSLGGGRQETQYF
>NA|few|TRBV11-1|TRBJ2-1
TGTGCCAGCAGCTTAAGTTCATTCGGAGGCCCCCTCTACAATGAGCAGTTCTTC
CASSLSSFGGPLYNEQFF
>NA|NA|TRBV30|TRBJ2-1
TGTGCCTGGAGTATGGGGGAGGCCTTTAATGAGCAGTTCTTC
CAWSMGEAFNEQFF
>NA|NA|TRBV29-1|TRBJ2-5
TGCAGCGTTGATACGGGCGGGGAGACCCAGTACTTC
CSVDTGGETQYF
>NA|NA|TRBV18|TRBJ2-5
TGTGCCAGCTCACCACCGGTTTTGGAGACCCAGTACTTC
CASSPPVLETQYF
>NA|once|TRBV7-8|TRBJ2-3
TGTGCCAGCACTATGGGGAGAGGGCCCTCAGATACGCAGTATTTT
CASTMGRGPSDTQYF
>NA|NA|TRBV27|TRBJ1-2
TGTGCCAGCAGTTTTAAAGGGGACGATGGCTACACCTTC
CASSFKGDDGYTF
>TRBD2|NA|TRBV29-1|TRBJ2-1
TGCAGCGTTGAGTGGCGGGGGATTTCCTCCTACAATGAGCAGTTCTTC
CSVEWRGISSYNEQFF
>TRBD1|NA|TRBV28|TRBJ2-1
TGTGCCAGCACTCTGGCAGGGGGCGCGGTCAATGAGCAGTTCTTC
CASTLAGGAVNEQFF
>TRBD1|NA|TRBV5-1|TRBJ2-3
TGCGCCAGCAGTTCCGAACCGGGACAGACCTTTTTT
CASSSEPGQTFF
>NA|few|TRBV6-2/TRBV6-3|TRBJ2-1
TGTGCCAGCACCCCAGAGCGGTTTTTCTACAATGAGCAGTTCTTC
CASTPERFFYNEQFF
>TRBD1|few|TRBV14|TRBJ2-7
TGTGCCAGCAGCCATTTTCTAGGGACAGATCCTTACGAGCAGTACTTC
CASSHFLGTDPYEQYF
>NA|few|TRBV7-2|TRBJ1-5
TGTGCCAGCAGCTTCCTGGGGGTTTATCAGCCCCAGCATTTT
CASSFLGVYQPQHF
>NA|NA|TRBV29-1|TRBJ1-2
TGCAGCGTTGAGAGGGCCAGTGTGTACGACTACACCTTC
CSVERASVYDYTF
>NA|NA|TRBV6-5|TRBJ2-5
TGTGCCAGCAGTTACTCAGGCTCCCAAGGGGAGACCCAGTACTTC
CASSYSGSQGETQYF
>TRBD1|NA|TRBV30|TRBJ1-2
TGTGCCTTAGACAGGGGTTTTAACTATGGCTACACCTTC
CALDRGFNYGYTF
>NA|NA|TRBV7-2|TRBJ2-2
TGTGCCAGCAGATCGGCTGGTGTAGAGGTCGGGGAGCTGTTTTTT
CASRSAGVEVGELFF